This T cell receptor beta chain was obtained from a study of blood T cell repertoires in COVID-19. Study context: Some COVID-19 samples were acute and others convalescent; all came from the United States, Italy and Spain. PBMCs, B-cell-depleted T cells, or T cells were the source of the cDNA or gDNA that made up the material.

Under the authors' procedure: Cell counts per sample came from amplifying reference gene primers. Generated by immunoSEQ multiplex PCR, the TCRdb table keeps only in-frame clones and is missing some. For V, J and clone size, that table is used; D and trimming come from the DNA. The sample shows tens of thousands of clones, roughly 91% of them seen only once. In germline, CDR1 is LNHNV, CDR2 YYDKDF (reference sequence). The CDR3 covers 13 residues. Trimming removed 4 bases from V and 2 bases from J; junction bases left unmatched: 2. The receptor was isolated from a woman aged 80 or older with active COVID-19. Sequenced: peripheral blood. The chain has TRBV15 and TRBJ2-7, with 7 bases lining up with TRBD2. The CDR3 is CATSTGGPYEQYF. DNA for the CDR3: TGTGCCACCAGCACGGGAGGTCCCTACGAGCAGTACTTC.